Reported below is one T cell receptor (beta chain). Its antigen is unidentified. This CDR3 region has 15 residues. J lost 15 bases, V lost 4 bases, and 16 bases had no gene match. Looked up from germline, CDR1 is LGHNA and CDR2 is YNFKEQ. This entry belongs to a study of cytomegalovirus exposure and HLA in healthy donors. Study-wide points: The authors confirmed in vitro that three CMV-associated chains were specific for CMV antigens. Previously analyzed data showed that most TCR beta V segments were productive at a frequency of about 90% or about 30%. A missense DCLRE1C variant was associated with V- and J-gene trimming of TCR beta chains in a later analysis, and an independent cohort replicated the association.

13 Jbeta primers and 60 Vbeta primers were used for the PCR. The data were produced by immunoSEQ multiplex PCR, yet TCRdb's version contains in-frame clones alone and is incomplete. The repertoire holds tens of thousands of clones, with approximately 81% as singletons. The sample consisted of PBMCs. This TCR was recovered from a woman in her 30s in good health and CMV-seropositive. The chain has TRBV4-2 and TRBJ2-1, with 9 bases identical to TRBD2. CDR3 coding DNA: TGTGCCAGCAGCCCCCGGGGTAGCGGGAGAAAGTCAGCGTTCTTC. It encodes CASSPRGSGRKSAFF.